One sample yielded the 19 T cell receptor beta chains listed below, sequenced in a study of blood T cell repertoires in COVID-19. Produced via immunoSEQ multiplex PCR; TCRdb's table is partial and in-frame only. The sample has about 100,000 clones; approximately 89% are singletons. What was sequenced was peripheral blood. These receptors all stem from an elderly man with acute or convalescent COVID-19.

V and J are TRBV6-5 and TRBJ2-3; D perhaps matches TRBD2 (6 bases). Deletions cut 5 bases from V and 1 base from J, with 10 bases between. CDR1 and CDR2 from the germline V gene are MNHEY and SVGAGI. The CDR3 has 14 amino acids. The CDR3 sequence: CASSPSSGTDTQYF. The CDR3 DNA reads TGTGCCAGCAGTCCCTCTAGCGGCACAGATACGCAGTATTTT.

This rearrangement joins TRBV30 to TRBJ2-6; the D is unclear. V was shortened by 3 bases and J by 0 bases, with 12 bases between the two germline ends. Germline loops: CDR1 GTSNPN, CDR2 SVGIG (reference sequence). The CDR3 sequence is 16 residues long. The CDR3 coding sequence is TGTGCCTGGAGAGGAGTGTGGCCCTCTGGGGCCAACGTCCTGACTTTC. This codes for CAWRGVWPSGANVLTF. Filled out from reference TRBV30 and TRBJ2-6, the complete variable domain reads SQTIHQWPATLVQPVGSPLSLECTVEGTSNPNLYWYRQAAGRGLQLLFYSVGIGQISSEVPQNLSASRPQDRQFILSSKKLLLSDSGFYLCAWRGVWPSGANVLTFGAGSRLTVL.

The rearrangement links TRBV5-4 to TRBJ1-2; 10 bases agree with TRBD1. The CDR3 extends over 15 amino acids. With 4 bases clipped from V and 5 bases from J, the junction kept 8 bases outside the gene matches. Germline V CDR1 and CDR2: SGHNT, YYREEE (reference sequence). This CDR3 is CASSARQGADYGYTF. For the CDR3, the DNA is TGTGCCAGCAGCGCCAGACAGGGGGCCGATTATGGCTACACCTTC.

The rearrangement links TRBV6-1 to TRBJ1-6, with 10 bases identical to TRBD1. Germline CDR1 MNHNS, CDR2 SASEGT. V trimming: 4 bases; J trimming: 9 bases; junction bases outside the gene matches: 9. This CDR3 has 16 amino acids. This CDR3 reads CASSGPGTGVGSPLHF. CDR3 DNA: TGTGCCAGCAGTGGACCCGGGACAGGGGTAGGTTCACCCCTCCACTTT.

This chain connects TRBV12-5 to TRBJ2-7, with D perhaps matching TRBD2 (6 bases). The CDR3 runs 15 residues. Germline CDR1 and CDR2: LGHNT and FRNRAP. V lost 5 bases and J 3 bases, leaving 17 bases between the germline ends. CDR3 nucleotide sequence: TGTGCTAGTGGTGGGGTCGGGGGAAACAGCTACGAGCAGTACTTC. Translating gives CASGGVGGNSYEQYF.

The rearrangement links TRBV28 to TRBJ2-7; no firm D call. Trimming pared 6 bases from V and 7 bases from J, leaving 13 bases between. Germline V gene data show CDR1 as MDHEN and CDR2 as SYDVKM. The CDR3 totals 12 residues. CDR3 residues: CASRASEVEQYF. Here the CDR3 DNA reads TGTGCCAGCAGAGCTTCCGAGGTTGAGCAGTACTTC.

The CDR3 here is CASRWDDGGSGTEAFF. DNA for the CDR3: TGTGCCAGCAGGTGGGATGATGGGGGCAGTGGTACTGAAGCTTTCTTT. The rearrangement joins TRBV9 to TRBJ1-1; a possible D gene is TRBD1 (6 bases). Trimming removed 5 bases at V and 5 bases at J, with 22 bases between. This CDR3 has 16 amino acids. Germline V lookup: CDR1 SGDLS, CDR2 YYNGEE.

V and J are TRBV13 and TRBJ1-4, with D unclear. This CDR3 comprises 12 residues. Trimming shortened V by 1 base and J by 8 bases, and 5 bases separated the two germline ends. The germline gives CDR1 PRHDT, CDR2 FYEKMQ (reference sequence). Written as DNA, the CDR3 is TGTGCCAGCAGCTTAGCGGGGGAAAAACTGTTTTTT. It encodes CASSLAGEKLFF.

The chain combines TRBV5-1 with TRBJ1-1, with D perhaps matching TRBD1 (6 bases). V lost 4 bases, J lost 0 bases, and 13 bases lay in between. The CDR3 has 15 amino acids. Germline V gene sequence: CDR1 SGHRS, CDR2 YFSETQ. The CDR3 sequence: CASSPRQELNTEAFF. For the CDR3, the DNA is TGCGCCAGCAGCCCCCGACAGGAACTGAACACTGAAGCTTTCTTT.

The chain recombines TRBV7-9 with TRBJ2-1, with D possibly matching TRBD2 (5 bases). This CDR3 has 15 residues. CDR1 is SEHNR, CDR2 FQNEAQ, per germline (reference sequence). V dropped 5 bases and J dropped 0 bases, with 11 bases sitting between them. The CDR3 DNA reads TGTGCCAGCAGCCCTGACGGGATCTCCTACAATGAGCAGTTCTTC. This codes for CASSPDGISYNEQFF.

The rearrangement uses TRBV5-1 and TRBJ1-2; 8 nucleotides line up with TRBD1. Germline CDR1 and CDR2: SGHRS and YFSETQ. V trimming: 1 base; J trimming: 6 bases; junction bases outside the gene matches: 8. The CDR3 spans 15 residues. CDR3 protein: CASSLYPDRGNGYTF. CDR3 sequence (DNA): TGCGCCAGCAGCTTGTATCCCGACAGGGGAAATGGCTACACCTTC. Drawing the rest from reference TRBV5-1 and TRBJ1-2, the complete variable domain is KAGVTQTPRYLIKTRGQQVTLSCSPISGHRSVSWYQQTPGQGLQFLFEYFSETQRNKGNFPGRFSGRQFSNSRSEMNVSTLELGDSALYLCASSLYPDRGNGYTFGSGTRLTVV.

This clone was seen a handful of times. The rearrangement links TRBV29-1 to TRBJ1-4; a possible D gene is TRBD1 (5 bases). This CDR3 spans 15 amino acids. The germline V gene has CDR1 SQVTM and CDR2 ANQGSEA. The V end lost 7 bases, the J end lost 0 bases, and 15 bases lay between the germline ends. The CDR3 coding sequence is TGCAGCGCCCGATCGGGGGTTGCAACTAATGAAAAACTGTTTTTT. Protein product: CSARSGVATNEKLFF.

The CDR3, as DNA: TGTGCCAGCAGCGCGGGGCTAGCGGGCTACGAGCAGTACTTC. This sequence encodes CASSAGLAGYEQYF. The chain is built from TRBV7-9 and TRBJ2-7; 8 positions match TRBD2. The CDR3 sequence is 14 residues long. Germline V gene data show CDR1 as SEHNR and CDR2 as FQNEAQ (reference sequence). The V gene end was trimmed by 5 bases and the J gene end by 3 bases; junction bases not matched to a gene: 6. The full variable domain, with the rest looked up from reference TRBV7-9 and TRBJ2-7, is DTGVSQNPRHKITKRGQNVTFRCDPISEHNRLYWYRQTLGQGPEFLTYFQNEAQLEKSRLLSDRFSAERPKGSFSTLEIQRTEQGDSAMYLCASSAGLAGYEQYFGPGTRLTVT.

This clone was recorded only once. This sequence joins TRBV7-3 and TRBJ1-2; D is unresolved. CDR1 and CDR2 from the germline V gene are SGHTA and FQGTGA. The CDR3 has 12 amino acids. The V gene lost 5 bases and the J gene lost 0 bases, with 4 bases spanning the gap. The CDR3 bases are TGTGCCAGCAGCCCAGCTAACTATGGCTACACCTTC. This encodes CASSPANYGYTF.

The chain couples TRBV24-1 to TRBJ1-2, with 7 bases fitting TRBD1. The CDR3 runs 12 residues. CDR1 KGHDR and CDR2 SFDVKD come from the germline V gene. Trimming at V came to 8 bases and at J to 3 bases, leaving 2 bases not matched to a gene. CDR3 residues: CATKGTDYGYTF. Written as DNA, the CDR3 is TGTGCCACCAAAGGGACAGACTATGGCTACACCTTC.

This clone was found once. Here the CDR3 DNA reads TGTGCCAGCAGTGAAACGAGACAGGGGGCCCTAGGCACTGAAGCTTTCTTT. Amino acids: CASSETRQGALGTEAFF. This chain connects TRBV25-1 to TRBJ1-1; 10 positions agree with TRBD1. Germline CDR1 is MGHDK and CDR2 is SYGVNS. Trimming at V came to 2 bases and at J to 4 bases, leaving 10 bases not matched to a gene. This CDR3 spans 17 amino acids.

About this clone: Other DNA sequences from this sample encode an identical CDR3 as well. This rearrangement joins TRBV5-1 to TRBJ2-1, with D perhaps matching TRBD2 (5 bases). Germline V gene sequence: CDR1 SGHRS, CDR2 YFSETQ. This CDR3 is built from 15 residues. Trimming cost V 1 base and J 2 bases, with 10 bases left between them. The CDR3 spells CASSLLAEAYNEQFF. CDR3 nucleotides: TGCGCCAGCAGCTTGCTGGCGGAGGCCTACAATGAGCAGTTCTTC. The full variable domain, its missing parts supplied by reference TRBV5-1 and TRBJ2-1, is KAGVTQTPRYLIKTRGQQVTLSCSPISGHRSVSWYQQTPGQGLQFLFEYFSETQRNKGNFPGRFSGRQFSNSRSEMNVSTLELGDSALYLCASSLLAEAYNEQFFGPGTRLTVL.

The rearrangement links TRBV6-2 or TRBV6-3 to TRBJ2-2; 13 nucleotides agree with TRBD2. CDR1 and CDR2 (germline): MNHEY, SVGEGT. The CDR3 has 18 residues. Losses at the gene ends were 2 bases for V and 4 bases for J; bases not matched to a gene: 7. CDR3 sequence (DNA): TGTGCCAGCAGTTACCGACTAGCGGGAGGCCTTAGCACCGGGGAGCTGTTTTTT. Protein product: CASSYRLAGGLSTGELFF.

CDR3 sequence reads: CASIGGRGYTGELFF. The CDR3 DNA follows: TGTGCCAGCATCGGGGGCAGGGGGTACACCGGGGAGCTGTTTTTT. The genes are TRBV28 and TRBJ2-2; TRBD1 might be the D (7 bases). Trimming took off 7 bases at V and 3 bases at J, with 15 bases between the two ends. Germline V gene data show CDR1 as MDHEN and CDR2 as SYDVKM. This CDR3 region has 15 residues.